The sequence of this TCR beta chain was determined in a study of blood T cell repertoires in COVID-19. Study as a whole: COVID-19 samples, acute and convalescent, were from the United States, Italy and Spain. T cells, B-cell-depleted T cells, or PBMCs supplied cDNA or gDNA.

In the original workflow: Reference gene primers were amplified, and this amplification served to estimate nucleated cell counts. The repertoire was sequenced with immunoSEQ multiplex PCR; TCRdb's copy has only in-frame clones and lacks some. Clone size and the V and J calls come from that table; the DNA yielded D and trimming. The data contain some 20,000 clones, 90% to 95% of them singletons. The CDR3 extends over 16 amino acids. V trimming: 4 bases; J trimming: 5 bases; junction bases outside the gene matches: 6. In germline, CDR1 is SEHNR, CDR2 FQNEAQ (reference sequence). The TCR was taken from a human donor in a cohort sampled during active COVID-19. The chain is built from TRBV7-9 and TRBJ2-1; 12 bases map to TRBD2. Input material: peripheral blood. The DNA of the CDR3 is TGTGCCAGCAGCTCTAGCCGGACTAGCGGGAACAATGAGCAGTTCTTC. It encodes CASSSSRTSGNNEQFF. Drawing the rest from reference TRBV7-9 and TRBJ2-1, the complete variable domain is DTGVSQNPRHKITKRGQNVTFRCDPISEHNRLYWYRQTLGQGPEFLTYFQNEAQLEKSRLLSDRFSAERPKGSFSTLEIQRTEQGDSAMYLCASSSSRTSGNNEQFFGPGTRLTVL.